Listed below are T cell receptor beta chains from one sample, sequenced in a study of shared clonotypes between healthy human individuals. Using immunoSEQ multiplex PCR, the repertoire was profiled, and TCRdb retains in-frame clones only, with some absent. The sample includes 2 million to 2.5 million clones, 90% to 95% of them seen just once. Sequencing input: naive CD4+ T cells sorted from blood. All receptors come from a man aged 18 to 30 in good health. The CDR3 runs from the conserved cysteine through the conserved F or W. D genes are given only for firm matches. Some rows have no size entry. The others give once, few or many, or a class for an expanded clone.

>NA|TRBV2|TRBJ1-1|once
CASRAGTSNTEAFF
TGTGCCAGCAGGGCCGGGACATCGAACACTGAAGCTTTCTTT
>NA|TRBV19|TRBJ1-1|once
CASSTALRGAFF
TGTGCCAGTAGTACGGCTTTACGCGGAGCTTTCTTT
>NA|TRBV30|TRBJ1-3|NA
CAWSAAVGNTIYF
TGTGCCTGGAGCGCCGCGGTTGGAAACACCATATATTTT
>TRBD2|TRBV7-2|TRBJ2-1|NA
CASSRTSGGANEQFF
TGTGCCAGCAGCCGGACTAGCGGGGGGGCCAATGAGCAGTTCTTC
>NA|TRBV19|TRBJ2-7|NA
CASSIRTGYSYEQYF
TGTGCCAGTAGTATAAGGACGGGATATTCCTACGAGCAGTACTTC
>NA|TRBV5-1|TRBJ1-4|NA
CASSLYSTGNELFF
TGCGCCAGCAGCTTGTACTCCACAGGGAACGAACTGTTTTTT
>NA|TRBV18|TRBJ1-4|once
CASSPRTATNEKLFF
TGTGCCAGCTCACCGCGGACAGCAACTAATGAAAAACTGTTTTTT
>NA|TRBV6-5|TRBJ2-7|NA
CASSSPRFSYEQYF
TGTGCCAGCAGTTCCCCCAGGTTCTCCTACGAGCAGTACTTC
>NA|TRBV7-2|TRBJ1-1|NA
CASSFDGGSTEAFF
TGTGCCAGCAGCTTTGATGGGGGTTCAACTGAAGCTTTCTTT
>TRBD1|TRBV5-1|TRBJ2-7|NA
CASSPGAGQGANKQYF
TGCGCCAGCAGCCCAGGCGCGGGACAGGGGGCGAATAAGCAGTACTTC
>NA|TRBV20-1|TRBJ2-1|NA
CSASRPGEQFF
TGCAGTGCTAGCCGCCCCGGTGAGCAGTTCTTC
>NA|TRBV14|TRBJ1-4|once
CASSQDGAIATNEKLFF
TGTGCCAGCAGCCAAGATGGGGCAATTGCAACTAATGAAAAACTGTTTTTT
>NA|TRBV19|TRBJ1-1|NA
CASSTWQDTEAFF
TGTGCCAGTAGTACCTGGCAGGACACTGAAGCTTTCTTT
>TRBD1|TRBV4-1|TRBJ2-7|NA
CASSQGQGGSYEQYF
TGCGCCAGCAGCCAAGGACAGGGGGGCTCCTACGAGCAGTACTTC
>NA|TRBV29-1|TRBJ1-1|NA
CSAEQTRNTEAFF
TGCAGCGCCGAACAGACAAGGAACACTGAAGCTTTCTTT
>NA|TRBV5-1|TRBJ2-5|once
CASSPEKGKGVETQYF
TGCGCCAGCAGCCCCGAAAAGGGAAAAGGGGTAGAGACCCAGTACTTC